The next 5 T cell receptor beta chains were all read from a single sample in a study of blood T cell repertoires in COVID-19. Some clones are missing from TCRdb's copy, which holds only in-frame ones; the method was immunoSEQ multiplex PCR. The sample comprises around 100,000 clones, approximately 90% of which are singletons, and roughly 2.1% rests with the top ten. Sequences were obtained from peripheral blood. The receptors were gathered from a man aged 45-60 years with active COVID-19.

The DNA of the CDR3 is TGTGCCAGCAGCTTAGCGGGTGGACAGACTAACACTGAAGCTTTCTTT. This gives the protein CASSLAGGQTNTEAFF. V and J are TRBV7-8 and TRBJ1-1; D is possibly TRBD1 (6 bases). The germline V gene has CDR1 SGHVS and CDR2 FQNEAQ. The V end lost 0 bases, the J end lost 2 bases, and 13 bases lay between the germline ends. This CDR3 has 16 residues.

The CDR3 protein is CASSPYSSNQPQHF. In nucleotides, the CDR3 is TGTGCCAGTAGTCCTTACAGTAGCAATCAGCCCCAGCATTTT. The chain recombines TRBV19 with TRBJ1-5, with no clear D. Deletions cut 5 bases from V and 0 bases from J, with 8 bases between. Germline-derived CDR1 and CDR2 are LNHDA and SQIVND (reference sequence). The CDR3 extends over 14 amino acids.

The chain is built from TRBV2 and TRBJ2-5, with 10 bases aligning to TRBD2. Germline V gene data show CDR1 as SNHLY and CDR2 as FYNNEI. V shed 0 bases, J shed 5 bases, and the junction held 3 bases outside the gene matches. The CDR3 totals 15 residues. In nucleotides, the CDR3 is TGTGCCAGCAGTGAAGCGGTAGCGGGGGGCGAGACCCAGTACTTC. Translation gives CASSEAVAGGETQYF.

CDR3 coding DNA: TGTGCCAGCAGGCCACTTACAGGGAACACTGAAGCTTTCTTT. Translating gives CASRPLTGNTEAFF. The V and J genes are TRBV28 and TRBJ1-1; D perhaps matches TRBD1 (5 bases). The germline CDR1 and CDR2 sequences are MDHEN and SYDVKM. CDR3 size: 14 residues. V lost 6 bases and J lost 1, with 12 bases in between.

The CDR3, as DNA: TGTGCCAGCAGCCCGACGATGGGAGTAACTAGCGGCCAAGAGACCCAGTACTTC. It is translated as CASSPTMGVTSGQETQYF. V usage is TRBV9 and J usage is TRBJ2-5, with TRBD2 identical over 8 bases. The CDR3 is 18 residues long. Germline V gene lookup returns CDR1 SGDLS and CDR2 YYNGEE. Germline trimming cut 4 bases from V and 1 base from J; bases unmatched to any gene: 15.